This TCR beta chain was retrieved from a study of blood T cell repertoires in COVID-19. Study details: Acute and convalescent COVID-19 specimens originated in the United States, Italy and Spain. Sample material is recorded as cDNA or gDNA derived from T cells, B-cell-depleted T cells, or PBMCs.

The germline V and J ends were trimmed by 2 bases and 4 bases, with 16 bases remaining between them. The CDR3 sequence is 16 residues long. From germline, CDR1 is SGDLS and CDR2 YYNGEE. Original methodology: Estimation of nucleated cell counts was performed using reference gene primer amplification. The table came from immunoSEQ multiplex PCR; TCRdb's copy has only in-frame clones and leaves some out. That table is the source of V, J and clone size, and D and trimming were worked out from the DNA. The sample records approximately 210,000 clones, about nine tenths being singletons. The sequencing input was peripheral blood. The source is a woman aged 40 to 50 with acute or convalescent COVID-19. This sequence joins TRBV9 and TRBJ2-1, with D possibly matching TRBD2 (7 bases). The DNA for the CDR3 is TGTGCCAGCAGCGTCAAATCCGGGGGGCCTTACAATGAGCAGTTCTTC. As protein: CASSVKSGGPYNEQFF.